This entry features one TCR beta chain sequence. These data belong to a study of T cells in Graves' hyperthyroidism and ophthalmopathy. The definition of stable Graves' hyperthyroidism was no ophthalmopathy progression within 18 months. Fresh 10 ml peripheral blood yielded PBMCs. CDR3 length equals 13 residues. Germline CDR1 reads SGHTA; CDR2 reads FQGNSA. V lost 5 bases and J 5 bases, leaving 10 bases between the germline ends. Researchers amplified the TCR beta CDR3 regions from RNA transcripts. RT-PCR in the first round (using the HTBI primer set) targeted the TCR CDR3. TCRdb itself ran the multiplex PCR reads through MiXCR, one entry per CDR3 protein. There are some 770,000 distinct CDR3 sequences in the sample; over 15% occur only once, and around 8.1% lies in the top ten.

The rearrangement uses TRBV7-2 and TRBJ2-1; a possible D gene is TRBD2 (5 bases). The source of this sequence is a man in his late teens or twenties with Graves' hyperthyroidism. Sequencing used blood. The CDR3 region has the DNA TGTGCCAGCAGCCCCGGGATTCACAATGAGCAGTTCTTC. Its translation: CASSPGIHNEQFF. Variable domain in full (rest from reference TRBV7-2 and TRBJ2-1): GAGVSQSPSNKVTEKGKDVELRCDPISGHTALYWYRQSLGQGLEFLIYFQGNSAPDKSGLPSDRFSAERTGGSVSTLTIQRTQQEDSAVYLCASSPGIHNEQFFGPGTRLTVL.